Presented here are 30 T cell receptor beta chains from one specimen sequenced in a study of T cell responses to AZD1222 COVID-19 vaccine. Sequencing was performed with immunoSEQ multiplex PCR; in TCRdb, only in-frame clones are kept and a portion is missing. The profile shows some 60,000 clones, about 83% of them singletons. Here the sequenced sample was peripheral blood, taken 28 days after the second AZD1222 dose. These receptors were obtained from an adult who received the AZD1222 COVID-19 vaccine.

V usage is TRBV7-9 and J usage is TRBJ2-1; the match to TRBD2 covers 8 bases. V lost 4 bases to trimming and J lost 5 bases; unmatched junction nucleotides: 7. The germline gives CDR1 SEHNR, CDR2 FQNEAQ (reference sequence). The CDR3 is made up of 15 amino acids. The CDR3 nucleotides read TGTGCCAGCAGCTACGGGGCGGGGGGCCACAATGAGCAGTTCTTC. Translated: CASSYGAGGHNEQFF.

This clone has a handful of counts. The V and J genes are TRBV7-2 and TRBJ1-6, with D unclear. From germline, CDR1 is SGHTA and CDR2 FQGNSA. The CDR3 is 18 amino acids. Trimming left V 5 bases short and J 5 bases short, with 22 bases between. CDR3 sequence reads: CASSPGGVNGPHNSPLHF. DNA of the CDR3: TGTGCCAGCAGCCCCGGAGGCGTTAACGGCCCCCATAATTCACCCCTCCACTTT.

The chain combines TRBV4-1 with TRBJ1-4; 7 bases match TRBD1. Germline loops: CDR1 MGHRA, CDR2 YSYEKL. The CDR3 has 17 amino acids. Trimming cost V 1 base and J 4 bases; bases outside gene matches: 9. The chain's CDR3 is CASSQVFIDRDNEKLFF. As DNA, the CDR3 is TGCGCCAGCAGCCAAGTATTTATCGACAGGGATAATGAAAAACTGTTTTTT.

This rearrangement joins TRBV2 to TRBJ1-2, with TRBD1 matching over 11 bases. V lost 5 bases to trimming and J lost 3 bases; unmatched junction nucleotides: 2. Germline lookup yields CDR1 SNHLY and CDR2 FYNNEI. The CDR3 has 14 amino acids. The CDR3 nucleotides are TGTGCCAGCAGTCCGGACAGGGGGCACTATGGCTACACCTTC. It specifies CASSPDRGHYGYTF.

The V and J genes are TRBV2 and TRBJ1-1; D remains ambiguous. This CDR3 is 14 amino acids long. Germline CDR1 SNHLY, CDR2 FYNNEI. V lost 0 bases, J lost 2 bases, and 7 bases lay in between. The CDR3 DNA sequence: TGTGCCAGCAGTGAAGCCGAGTTCAACACTGAAGCTTTCTTT. Translating gives CASSEAEFNTEAFF.

The chain carries TRBV5-6 and TRBJ2-5; 10 bases are a match to TRBD2. J lost 3 bases, V lost 5 bases, and 7 bases had no gene match. Per germline, CDR1 SGHDT and CDR2 YYEEEE. The CDR3 runs 15 residues. The CDR3 DNA reads TGTGCCAGCAGTAGAAGGACTAGCGGAGAAGAGACCCAGTACTTC. It yields the protein CASSRRTSGEETQYF.

The chain links TRBV2 to TRBJ1-3; D is unresolved. The CDR3 extends over 16 amino acids. Deletions cut 5 bases from V and 0 bases from J, with 14 bases between. Per germline, CDR1 SNHLY and CDR2 FYNNEI. CDR3 DNA sequence: TGTGCCAGCAGTCATCCCCGTGTGAGCTCTGGAAACACCATATATTTT. Amino acid sequence: CASSHPRVSSGNTIYF.

The chain links TRBV5-1 to TRBJ2-7; 9 nucleotides agree with TRBD1. Trimming at V came to 3 bases and at J to 1 base, leaving 8 bases not matched to a gene. This CDR3 comprises 16 residues. CDR1 and CDR2 from the germline V gene are SGHRS and YFSETQ. The CDR3 DNA is TGCGCCAGCAGCTGGGGAGACAGGGGGATATCCTACGAGCAGTACTTC. Protein sequence: CASSWGDRGISYEQYF.

The J gene is TRBJ1-5, the V gene TRBV6-5, with 7 bases lining up with TRBD1. The CDR3 extends over 14 amino acids. Unmatched junction bases numbered 7, after V lost 6 bases and J lost 5 bases. Per the germline V gene, CDR1 is MNHEY and CDR2 is SVGAGI. In DNA, the CDR3 is TGTGCCAGCAGAGGGACAGACGACTATCAGCCCCAGCATTTT. This sequence encodes CASRGTDDYQPQHF.

The rearrangement joins TRBV6-4 to TRBJ1-1; the D is unclear. The CDR3 runs 13 residues. Per germline, CDR1 MRHNA and CDR2 SNTAGT. Deletions cut 2 bases from V and 1 base from J, with 5 bases between. The CDR3 loop is CASSDTANTEAFF. The CDR3 DNA is TGTGCCAGCAGTGACACGGCGAACACTGAAGCTTTCTTT.

This clone came up once. The chain links TRBV7-9 to TRBJ2-5, with TRBD1 identical over 11 bases. Germline CDR1 SEHNR, CDR2 FQNEAQ (reference sequence). Germline trimming cut 4 bases from V and 5 bases from J; bases unmatched to any gene: 6. CDR3 length: 15 amino acids. The CDR3 region is CASSSTGQGAETQYF. In nucleotides, the CDR3 is TGTGCCAGCAGCTCCACCGGACAGGGGGCGGAGACCCAGTACTTC.

This chain links TRBV24-1 with TRBJ2-2; maybe TRBD1 (5 bases). The length of the CDR3 is 16 residues. CDR1 is KGHDR and CDR2 is SFDVKD in the germline V gene. The V end lost 5 bases, the J end lost 6 bases, and 18 bases lay between the germline ends. CDR3 in amino acids: CATSAGQPLRSGELFF. The CDR3 DNA follows: TGTGCCACCAGTGCAGGGCAGCCGCTACGGTCCGGGGAGCTGTTTTTT.

In nucleotides, the CDR3 is TGCAGCGTTGAAAGCGGGGGAGAGACCCAGTACTTC. This gives the protein CSVESGGETQYF. This chain links TRBV29-1 with TRBJ2-5; 8 positions match TRBD2. This CDR3 contains 12 residues. Germline V CDR1 and CDR2: SQVTM, ANQGSEA. V shed 2 bases and J 4 bases; nucleotides not matched to a gene: 0.

This sequence joins TRBV9 and TRBJ1-1; D unclear. Germline CDR1 is SGDLS and CDR2 is YYNGEE. The CDR3 loop spans 13 amino acids. V was shortened by 3 bases and J by 3 bases, with 9 bases between the two germline ends. The CDR3 spells CASSAHGDTEAFF. CDR3 DNA: TGTGCCAGCAGCGCCCACGGGGACACTGAAGCTTTCTTT.

This chain connects TRBV6-6 to TRBJ2-7, with D unclear. The CDR3 consists of 16 residues. The V gene lost 2 bases and the J gene lost 3 bases, with 17 bases spanning the gap. Germline loops: CDR1 MNHNY, CDR2 SVGAGI (reference sequence). The CDR3 spells CASSYLVAVEVYEQYF. The CDR3 DNA reads TGTGCCAGCAGTTACCTAGTAGCCGTAGAAGTCTACGAGCAGTACTTC.

CDR3 sequence: CASSYSGVSSYNEQFF. The CDR3 DNA reads as TGTGCCAGCAGTTACTCTGGAGTCAGCTCCTACAATGAGCAGTTCTTC. V and J are TRBV6-5 and TRBJ2-1; D gene ambiguous. There are 16 residues in the CDR3. The germline CDR1 and CDR2 sequences are MNHEY and SVGAGI. The V and J ends lost 0 bases and 0 bases respectively, with 9 bases between them.

V gene TRBV5-5 combines with J gene TRBJ2-6, with D possibly being TRBD2 (6 bases). V dropped 0 bases and J dropped 0 bases, with 10 bases sitting between them. Germline V gene data show CDR1 as SGHKS and CDR2 as YYEKEE (reference sequence). The CDR3 totals 17 residues. CDR3 protein: CASSLVAGISGANVLTF. Written as DNA, the CDR3 is TGTGCCAGCAGCTTGGTTGCGGGGATCTCTGGGGCCAACGTCCTGACTTTC.

The chain has TRBV29-1 and TRBJ2-3, with D possibly matching TRBD1 (7 bases). CDR1 and CDR2 (germline): SQVTM, ANQGSEA. V was trimmed by 3 bases and J by 0 bases, leaving 10 bases between them. CDR3 length: 14 residues. The CDR3 coding sequence is TGCAGCGTTGAGGGGGGACAGAGCACAGATACGCAGTATTTT. It translates to CSVEGGQSTDTQYF.

The genes are TRBV6-5 and TRBJ2-1; D is possibly TRBD1 (6 bases). The CDR3 has 13 amino acids. Germline V gene data show CDR1 as MNHEY and CDR2 as SVGAGI. Between the trimmed V and J ends, which lost 5 bases and 9 bases, there was a span of 14 bases. CDR3 DNA: TGTGCCAGCAGTCCCGGGACAAGAAGTGAGCAGTTCTTC. This encodes CASSPGTRSEQFF.

This clone occurred a few times. The V and J genes are TRBV2 and TRBJ2-2; no clear D. There are 12 residues in the CDR3. CDR1 is SNHLY, CDR2 FYNNEI, per germline. With 11 bases removed from V and 0 bases from J, the gap between germline ends came to 7 bases. The CDR3 nucleotides read TGTGCCTTCCCAGCGAACACCGGGGAGCTGTTTTTT. Encoded protein: CAFPANTGELFF. Using reference TRBV2 and TRBJ2-2 for the parts outside the CDR3, the full variable domain is EPEVTQTPSHQVTQMGQEVILRCVPISNHLYFYWYRQILGQKVEFLVSFYNNEISEKSEIFDDQFSVERPDGSNFTLKIRSTKLEDSAMYFCAFPANTGELFFGEGSRLTVL.

The chain joins TRBV10-3 to TRBJ1-6; 7 nucleotides agree with TRBD1. V trimming: 8 bases; J trimming: 7 bases; junction bases outside the gene matches: 8. Looked up from germline, CDR1 is ENHRY and CDR2 is SYGVKD. The CDR3 runs to 14 residues. For the CDR3, the DNA is TGTGCCATCGGGAGGCAGGGGGAAAATTCACCCCTCCACTTT. This gives the protein CAIGRQGENSPLHF.

The chain employs TRBV14 and TRBJ1-1; a possible D gene is TRBD1 (5 bases). The CDR3 consists of 13 residues. V shed 1 base and J shed 8 bases, with 11 bases lying between them. The germline V gene encodes CDR1 SGHDN and CDR2 FVKESK. Written as DNA, the CDR3 is TGTGCCAGCAGCCAAGTGGGGACGACGGAAGCTTTCTTT. This codes for CASSQVGTTEAFF. The full variable domain, rest sourced from reference TRBV14 and TRBJ1-1, is EAGVTQFPSHSVIEKGQTVTLRCDPISGHDNLYWYRRVMGKEIKFLLHFVKESKQDESGMPNNRFLAERTGGTYSTLKVQPAELEDSGVYFCASSQVGTTEAFFGQGTRLTVV.

The sample holds one count of this clone. The genes are TRBV19 and TRBJ2-1; 13 bases match TRBD2. Looked up from germline, CDR1 is LNHDA and CDR2 is SQIVND (reference sequence). V dropped 8 bases and J dropped 8; count of bases not matched to a gene: 0. This CDR3 spans 12 amino acids. This CDR3 is CASGTSGDEQFF. Written as DNA, the CDR3 is TGTGCCAGTGGGACTAGCGGGGATGAGCAGTTCTTC.

This clone was found once. The chain couples TRBV10-3 to TRBJ1-6; D may be TRBD1 (5 bases). CDR3 size: 16 residues. The germline V gene encodes CDR1 ENHRY and CDR2 SYGVKD. V dropped 2 bases and J dropped 8 bases, with 16 bases sitting between them. CDR3 loop: CAISEPGTALDSPLHF. CDR3 DNA sequence: TGTGCCATCAGTGAGCCCGGGACGGCCCTGGATTCACCCCTCCACTTT.

V and J are TRBV28 and TRBJ1-6, with D maybe TRBD1 (5 bases). CDR1 and CDR2 from the germline V gene are MDHEN and SYDVKM. V lost 6 bases, J lost 8 bases, and 20 bases lay in between. This CDR3 is 16 amino acids long. The CDR3 loop reads CASRQFSGPQDSPLHF. The CDR3 nucleotides are TGTGCCAGCAGACAATTTTCAGGGCCTCAGGATTCACCCCTCCACTTT.

The chain carries TRBV2 and TRBJ2-7; no definite D call. The germline V gene has CDR1 SNHLY and CDR2 FYNNEI. The CDR3 has 12 residues. Between the trimmed V and J ends, which lost 6 bases and 2 bases, there was a span of 8 bases. The CDR3 loop reads CASSRPPYEQYF. In nucleotides, the CDR3 is TGTGCCAGCAGCCGTCCTCCCTACGAGCAGTACTTC. Full variable domain (rest looked up from reference TRBV2 and TRBJ2-7): EPEVTQTPSHQVTQMGQEVILRCVPISNHLYFYWYRQILGQKVEFLVSFYNNEISEKSEIFDDQFSVERPDGSNFTLKIRSTKLEDSAMYFCASSRPPYEQYFGPGTRLTVT.

This clone was counted only a few times. This chain joins TRBV5-1 and TRBJ2-5; D unclear. V shed 3 bases and J shed 2 bases, with 14 bases lying between them. The CDR3 spans 15 residues. Germline values: CDR1 SGHRS, CDR2 YFSETQ. CDR3 bases: TGCGCCAGCAGCTCGAATGCCGGGCCTCAAGAGACCCAGTACTTC. This sequence encodes CASSSNAGPQETQYF.

The rearrangement links TRBV5-1 to TRBJ1-1; the D is unclear. Trimming left V 4 bases short and J 1 base short, with 11 bases between. The length of the CDR3 is 14 residues. Germline CDR1 and CDR2: SGHRS and YFSETQ. The CDR3 is CASSPSFENTEAFF. The CDR3 coding sequence is TGCGCCAGCAGCCCCTCTTTTGAGAACACTGAAGCTTTCTTT.

This chain connects TRBV19 to TRBJ2-2; TRBD1 aligns across 7 bases. The CDR3 has 18 residues. V shed 5 bases, J shed 5 bases, and the junction held 17 bases outside the gene matches. Germline V CDR1 and CDR2: LNHDA, SQIVND (reference sequence). The CDR3 region is CASSGRQGRGSVTGELFF. CDR3 nucleotide sequence: TGTGCCAGTAGTGGAAGACAGGGCAGAGGGTCGGTGACCGGGGAGCTGTTTTTT.

The V call is TRBV7-2, the J call TRBJ2-7; D gene uncertain. V lost 1 base to trimming and J lost 2 bases, with 15 bases between them. Germline V gives CDR1 SGHTA, CDR2 FQGNSA. The CDR3 is 16 residues long. The CDR3 region has the DNA TGTGCCAGCAGCTTAGGGGCAGACCACCGGACCTACGAGCAGTACTTC. This sequence encodes CASSLGADHRTYEQYF.